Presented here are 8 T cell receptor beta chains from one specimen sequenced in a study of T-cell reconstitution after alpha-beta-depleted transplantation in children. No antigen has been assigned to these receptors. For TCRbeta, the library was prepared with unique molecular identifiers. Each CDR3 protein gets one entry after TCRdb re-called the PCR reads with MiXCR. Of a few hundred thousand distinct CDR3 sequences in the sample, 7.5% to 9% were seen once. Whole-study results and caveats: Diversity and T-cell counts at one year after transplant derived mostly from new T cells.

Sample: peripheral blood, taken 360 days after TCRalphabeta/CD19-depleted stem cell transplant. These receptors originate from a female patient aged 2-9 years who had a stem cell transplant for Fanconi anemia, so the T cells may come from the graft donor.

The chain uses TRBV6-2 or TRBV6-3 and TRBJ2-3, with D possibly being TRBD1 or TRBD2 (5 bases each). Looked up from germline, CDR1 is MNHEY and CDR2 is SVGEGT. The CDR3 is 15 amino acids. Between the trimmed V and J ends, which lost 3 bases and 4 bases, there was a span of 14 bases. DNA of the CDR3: TGTGCCAGCAGTTATGACGGGGACCGGGCAGATACGCAGTATTTT. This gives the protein CASSYDGDRADTQYF.

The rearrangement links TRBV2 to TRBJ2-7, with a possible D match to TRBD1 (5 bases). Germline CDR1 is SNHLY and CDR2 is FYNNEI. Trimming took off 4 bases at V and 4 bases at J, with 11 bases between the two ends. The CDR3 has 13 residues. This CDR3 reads CASSARTTYEQYF. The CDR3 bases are TGTGCCAGCAGTGCCAGGACAACATACGAGCAGTACTTC. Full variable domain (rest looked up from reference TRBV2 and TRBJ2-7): EPEVTQTPSHQVTQMGQEVILRCVPISNHLYFYWYRQILGQKVEFLVSFYNNEISEKSEIFDDQFSVERPDGSNFTLKIRSTKLEDSAMYFCASSARTTYEQYFGPGTRLTVT.

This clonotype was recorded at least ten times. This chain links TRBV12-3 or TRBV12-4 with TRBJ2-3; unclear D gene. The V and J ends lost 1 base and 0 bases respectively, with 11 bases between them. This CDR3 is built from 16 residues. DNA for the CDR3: TGTGCCAGCAGTTTAGAGCAGCTCGCTAGCACAGATACGCAGTATTTT. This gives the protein CASSLEQLASTDTQYF.

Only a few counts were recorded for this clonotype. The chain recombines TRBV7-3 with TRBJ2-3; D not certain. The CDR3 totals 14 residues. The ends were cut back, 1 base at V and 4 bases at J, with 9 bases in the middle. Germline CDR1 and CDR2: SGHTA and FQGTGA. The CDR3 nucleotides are TGTGCCAGCAGCTTAAGAACCCGGGCAGATACGCAGTATTTT. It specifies CASSLRTRADTQYF.

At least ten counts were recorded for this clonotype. This CDR3 is CASSLSGETQYF. The CDR3 nucleotides read TGCGCCAGCAGCTTATCTGGAGAGACCCAGTACTTC. The chain links TRBV5-1 to TRBJ2-5; D call uncertain. CDR1 SGHRS and CDR2 YFSETQ come from the germline V gene. V was clipped by 2 bases and J by 4 bases, with 6 bases between them. The CDR3 totals 12 residues.

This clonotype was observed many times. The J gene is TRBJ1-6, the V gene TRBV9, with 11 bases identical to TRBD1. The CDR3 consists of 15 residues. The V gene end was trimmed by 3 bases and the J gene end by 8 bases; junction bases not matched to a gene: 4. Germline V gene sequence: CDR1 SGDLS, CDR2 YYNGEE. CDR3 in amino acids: CASSASGQGDSPLHF. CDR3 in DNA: TGTGCCAGCAGCGCTTCGGGACAGGGGGATTCACCCCTCCACTTT.

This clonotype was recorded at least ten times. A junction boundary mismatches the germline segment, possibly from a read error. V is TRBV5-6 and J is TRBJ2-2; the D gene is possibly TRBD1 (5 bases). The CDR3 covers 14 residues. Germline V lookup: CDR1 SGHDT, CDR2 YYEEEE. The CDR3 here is CASSLGRNTGELFF. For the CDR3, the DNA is TGCGCCAGCAGCCTGGGGCGGAACACCGGGGAGCTGTTTTTT.

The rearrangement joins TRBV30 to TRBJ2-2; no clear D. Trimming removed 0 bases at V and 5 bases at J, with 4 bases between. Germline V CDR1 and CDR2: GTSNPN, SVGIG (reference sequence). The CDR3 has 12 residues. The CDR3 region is CAWSVRTGELFF. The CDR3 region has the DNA TGTGCCTGGAGTGTACGGACCGGGGAGCTGTTTTTT.